Presented here are 20 T cell receptor beta chains from one specimen sequenced in a study of blood T cells in healthy people across ages. A second PCR of roughly 7 to 11 cycles used a sample-barcoded 5' primer and a J-beta primer mix. One entry per CDR3 protein results from TCRdb running MiXCR on the 5' RACE reads. The repertoire has about 1 million distinct CDR3 sequences, 35% to 55% of them found once; the top ten carry about 20%. The sample was blood. The receptors were sampled from a woman in her sixties in good health.

In this sample, this clonotype turned up a few times. The V call is TRBV21-1, the J call TRBJ2-7; the D call of TRBD1 is as the table states it, not checked on the DNA. TRBV21-1 is flagged as a pseudogene. The length of the CDR3 is 17 residues. The CDR3 protein is CASSKEPLGGEAYEQYF. DNA of the CDR3: TGTGCCAGCAGCAAAGAACCGTTGGGGGGAGAGGCCTACGAGCAGTACTTC.

This chain connects TRBV27 to TRBJ1-2; D is possibly TRBD1 (5 bases). With 4 bases removed from V and 11 bases from J, the gap between germline ends came to 17 bases. The length of the CDR3 is 13 residues. Germline assignment: CDR1 MNHEY and CDR2 SMNVEV (reference sequence). The CDR3 DNA follows: TGTGCCAGCAGTTCCTCCCGGGGGTCGGGATACACCTTC. Translation gives CASSSSRGSGYTF.

V usage is TRBV11-2 and J usage is TRBJ2-1, with TRBD2 as a possible D gene (6 bases). Trimming removed 6 bases at V and 4 bases at J, with 16 bases between. This CDR3 region has 15 residues. CDR1 and CDR2 (germline): SGHAT, FQNNGV. The CDR3 bases are TGTGCCAGCAGTCTCGGGGTCGGGGGATACAATGAGCAGTTCTTC. Residues: CASSLGVGGYNEQFF.

This clonotype was seen a handful of times. It is unclear where the CDR3 begins or ends on the DNA, so no DNA is shown, and the CDR3 is as TCRdb lists it. V usage is TRBV5-1 and J usage is TRBJ2-7; TRBD1, the table's D call, was not compared with the DNA. The CDR3 spans 18 amino acids, including both terminal residues. Germline-derived CDR1 and CDR2 are SGHRS and YFSETQ. The CDR3 here is CASSQTVTSSTSAGEQYF.

This clonotype came up a few times. The V and J genes are TRBV27 and TRBJ1-6; possible D gene TRBD1, 5 bases. Trimming removed 8 bases at V and 7 bases at J, with 12 bases between. The CDR3 totals 13 residues. Germline CDR1 is MNHEY and CDR2 is SMNVEV (reference sequence). CDR3 residues: CASQRGYNSPLHF. The CDR3, as DNA: TGTGCCAGCCAAAGGGGATACAATTCACCCCTCCACTTT.

This clonotype has only a few counts. A much larger clone lies a single base off, so this may be a read error. The chain links TRBV20-1 to TRBJ2-1; a possible D gene is TRBD2 (5 bases). Near its end, the DNA agrees better with TRBJ2-7, so the J call may be wrong. The germline gives CDR1 DFQATT, CDR2 SNEGSKA (reference sequence). This CDR3 has 11 amino acids. The CDR3 region has the DNA TGCAGTGCTGATAGGACTTTTGGGCAGTACTTC. Amino acid sequence: CSADRTFGQYF.

This chain links TRBV7-6 with TRBJ2-1; 7 bases are shared with TRBD1. The CDR3 consists of 15 residues. J gave up 3 bases and V 2 bases, and 4 bases lay outside the gene matches. Germline V gives CDR1 SGHVS, CDR2 FNYEAQ. Written as DNA, the CDR3 is TGTGCCAGCAGCTTATCTAGGGGGCACTACAATGAGCAGTTCTTC. Translated: CASSLSRGHYNEQFF.

This chain uses TRBV13 with TRBJ2-3, with TRBD2 matching 11 bases. Germline V gene lookup returns CDR1 PRHDT and CDR2 FYEKMQ (reference sequence). Trimming removed 6 bases from V and 6 bases from J; junction bases left unmatched: 8. The CDR3 is 15 residues long. In DNA form, the CDR3 reads TGTGCCAGCAGTTCGGGGACTAGCGGCGCCGATACGCAGTATTTT. This gives the protein CASSSGTSGADTQYF.

This clonotype was counted a few times. The chain combines TRBV29-1 with TRBJ1-2; unclear D gene. Trimming removed 7 bases at V and 0 bases at J, with 6 bases between. CDR3 size: 11 residues. The V gene's germline CDR1 is SQVTM and CDR2 ANQGSEA. CDR3 amino acids: CSALANYGYTF. CDR3 DNA sequence: TGCAGCGCCCTAGCTAACTATGGCTACACCTTC.

This chain links TRBV20-1 with TRBJ2-2; TRBD2 matches at 11 bases. CDR1 DFQATT and CDR2 SNEGSKA come from the germline V gene (reference sequence). This CDR3 is 18 amino acids long. The V gene end was trimmed by 4 bases and the J gene end by 6 bases; junction bases not matched to a gene: 16. Written as DNA, the CDR3 is TGCAGTGCTATAAGCCCCTTGGCGGGACTAGCGGTATCCGGGGAGCTGTTTTTT. It is translated as CSAISPLAGLAVSGELFF.

This clonotype was seen a few times. The chain links TRBV7-9 to TRBJ1-2; D call uncertain. The CDR3 has 14 amino acids. V was clipped by 4 bases and J by 6 bases, with 15 bases between them. The germline CDR1 and CDR2 sequences are SEHNR and FQNEAQ (reference sequence). The CDR3 reads CASSSGPGSDGYTF. The CDR3 nucleotides read TGTGCCAGCAGCTCAGGTCCTGGGAGCGATGGCTACACCTTC.

This chain uses TRBV29-1 with TRBJ2-3, with D perhaps being TRBD1 or TRBD2 (6 bases each). Trimming removed 6 bases at V and 2 bases at J, with 12 bases between. Looked up from germline, CDR1 is SQVTM and CDR2 is ANQGSEA. The CDR3 sequence is 13 residues long. As DNA, the CDR3 is TGCAGCGTCAGGGGACTCGCCACAGATACGCAGTATTTT. This codes for CSVRGLATDTQYF.

This clonotype was counted many times. The chain links TRBV27 to TRBJ2-4; a possible D gene is TRBD1 (6 bases). The CDR3 length is 16 residues. Trimming shortened V by 5 bases and J by 0 bases, and 14 bases separated the two germline ends. The germline CDR1 and CDR2 sequences are MNHEY and SMNVEV (reference sequence). In DNA, the CDR3 is TGTGCCAGCAGTCCCCGGGACAACCTAGCCAAAAACATTCAGTACTTC. The encoded protein is CASSPRDNLAKNIQYF.

V gene TRBV3-1 combines with J gene TRBJ2-1, with 8 bases aligning to TRBD2. The CDR3 runs to 16 residues. The V segment lost 0 bases and the J segment 4 bases; nucleotides outside the gene matches: 5. In germline, CDR1 is LGHDT, CDR2 YNNKEL (reference sequence). CDR3 in DNA: TGTGCCAGCAGCCAAGAGACTAGCGTCCGTTACAATGAGCAGTTCTTC. As protein: CASSQETSVRYNEQFF.

The chain recombines TRBV6-5 with TRBJ2-7, with D unclear. Germline CDR1 reads MNHEY; CDR2 reads SVGAGI. The CDR3 totals 12 residues. V lost 6 bases and J lost 7, with 13 bases in between. The CDR3 sequence: CASSASKWEQYF. The DNA of the CDR3 is TGTGCCAGCAGCGCGTCGAAATGGGAGCAGTACTTC.

The chain employs TRBV27 and TRBJ2-1; 7 bases line up with TRBD1. Germline-derived CDR1 and CDR2 are MNHEY and SMNVEV (reference sequence). This CDR3 is 14 amino acids long. Unmatched junction bases numbered 6, after V lost 5 bases and J lost 5 bases. The CDR3 here is CASSHTGVDNEQFF. The CDR3 DNA reads TGTGCCAGCAGTCACACAGGGGTGGACAATGAGCAGTTCTTC.

This chain joins TRBV7-9 and TRBJ2-1; no clear D gene. CDR1 is SEHNR, CDR2 FQNEAQ, per germline (reference sequence). CDR3 length: 12 amino acids. Trimming removed 9 bases from V and 10 bases from J, with 16 bases in between. The CDR3 nucleotides read TGTGCCAGTATCCAGTTCGGTGGAGAGCAGTTCTTC. Translated: CASIQFGGEQFF.

This sequence joins TRBV7-9 and TRBJ1-2; D remains unclear. This CDR3 contains 15 residues. Germline loops: CDR1 SEHNR, CDR2 FQNEAQ (reference sequence). V shed 5 bases and J shed 5 bases, with 18 bases lying between them. CDR3 sequence: CASSTRDATLYGYTF. CDR3 coding DNA: TGTGCCAGCAGCACCCGGGATGCCACGCTATATGGCTACACCTTC.

J is TRBJ2-7 and V is TRBV27; possible D gene TRBD2, 6 bases. CDR3 size: 14 residues. Germline CDR1 MNHEY, CDR2 SMNVEV (reference sequence). Trimming took off 5 bases at V and 2 bases at J, with 13 bases between the two ends. For the CDR3, the DNA is TGTGCCAGCAGTGGGAGGACTAAAACCTACGAGCAGTACTTC. Protein sequence: CASSGRTKTYEQYF.

This chain uses TRBV7-6 with TRBJ2-5; no definite D call. Trimming removed 2 bases at V and 1 base at J, with 8 bases between. CDR1 SGHVS and CDR2 FNYEAQ come from the germline V gene. This CDR3 region has 14 residues. The CDR3 here is CASSLLTSQETQYF. Written as DNA, the CDR3 is TGTGCCAGCAGCTTATTGACCTCCCAAGAGACCCAGTACTTC. Based on the CDR3 plus reference TRBV7-6 and TRBJ2-5, the full variable domain is GAGVSQSPRYKVTKRGQDVALRCDPISGHVSLYWYRQALGQGPEFLTYFNYEAQQDKSGLPNDRFSAERPEGSISTLTIQRTEQRDSAMYRCASSLLTSQETQYFGPGTRLLVL.